Listed below are T cell receptor beta chains from one sample, sequenced in a study of blood T cell repertoires in COVID-19. Produced via immunoSEQ multiplex PCR; TCRdb's table is partial and in-frame only. Of approximately 100,000 clones in the sample, around 92% were seen once. Specimen: peripheral blood. The origin of the receptors is a woman aged 60-70 years with acute or convalescent COVID-19. Each CDR3 is given with its conserved first and last residue. Fields, in order: D gene, J gene, V gene, clone size, CDR3 DNA, CDR3 protein. D genes are given only for firm matches. Clone size appears in some rows only: once, few, many, or a class for an expanded clone.

D: TRBD1; J: TRBJ1-1; V: TRBV27; size: few; DNA: TGTGCCCACCTACGGGACAGGGGCCGATCTCCCCTGGAAGCTTTCTTT; CDR3: CAHLRDRGRSPLEAFF
D: -; J: TRBJ2-2; V: TRBV9; size: -; DNA: TGTGCCAGCAGCGTAGGGCACACCGGGGAGCTGTTTTTT; CDR3: CASSVGHTGELFF
D: TRBD1; J: TRBJ1-1; V: TRBV20-1; size: -; DNA: TGCAGTGCTAGTGGGACTCAGGGGGCGGACACTGAAGCTTTCTTT; CDR3: CSASGTQGADTEAFF
D: -; J: TRBJ1-1; V: TRBV6-5; size: once; DNA: TGTGCCAGCAGTTACTCGACAGGGAACACTGAAGCTTTCTTT; CDR3: CASSYSTGNTEAFF
D: TRBD1; J: TRBJ2-7; V: TRBV5-1; size: -; DNA: TGCGCCAGCAGCTCGCCGACAGGGGGCTCCGAGCAGTACTTC; CDR3: CASSSPTGGSEQYF
D: -; J: TRBJ1-1; V: TRBV18; size: -; DNA: TGTGCCAGCTCACCTAGGGGGGGCCGGGGGACTGAAGCTTTCTTT; CDR3: CASSPRGGRGTEAFF
D: -; J: TRBJ2-3; V: TRBV20-1; size: -; DNA: TGCAGTGCTAGCTTCCCAGATACGCAGTATTTT; CDR3: CSASFPDTQYF
D: -; J: TRBJ2-3; V: TRBV5-4; size: -; DNA: TGTGCCAGCAGCCTTTGGAGGGGCCGGCAGGCAGATACGCAGTATTTT; CDR3: CASSLWRGRQADTQYF
D: -; J: TRBJ2-7; V: TRBV25-1; size: -; DNA: TGTGCCAGCAGTGACGACAGGTCGGTCGAGCAGTACTTC; CDR3: CASSDDRSVEQYF
D: -; J: TRBJ1-2; V: TRBV5-1; size: -; DNA: TGCGCCAGCAGCTTGGGGGACACTAACTATGGCTACACCTTC; CDR3: CASSLGDTNYGYTF
D: TRBD2; J: TRBJ2-7; V: TRBV9; size: -; DNA: TGTGCCAGCAGCGTAGGGACTAGCGGGCACTACGAGCAGTACTTC; CDR3: CASSVGTSGHYEQYF